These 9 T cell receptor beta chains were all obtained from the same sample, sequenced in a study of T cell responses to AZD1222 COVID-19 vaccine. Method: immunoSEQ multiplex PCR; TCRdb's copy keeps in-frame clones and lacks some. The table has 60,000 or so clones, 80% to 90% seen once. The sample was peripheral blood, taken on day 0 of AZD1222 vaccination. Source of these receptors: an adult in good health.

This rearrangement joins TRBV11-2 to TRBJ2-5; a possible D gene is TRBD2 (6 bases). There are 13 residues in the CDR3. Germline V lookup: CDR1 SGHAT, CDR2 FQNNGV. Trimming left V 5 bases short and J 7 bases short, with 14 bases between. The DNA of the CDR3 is TGTGCCAGCAGCCTACGGCGGGGAGTGACCCAGTACTTC. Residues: CASSLRRGVTQYF.

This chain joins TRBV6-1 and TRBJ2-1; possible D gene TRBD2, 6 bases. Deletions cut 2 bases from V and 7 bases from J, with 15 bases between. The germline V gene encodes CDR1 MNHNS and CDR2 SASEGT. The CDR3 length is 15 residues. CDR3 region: CASSEPGVGWNEQFF. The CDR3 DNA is TGTGCCAGCAGTGAACCGGGGGTTGGATGGAATGAGCAGTTCTTC.

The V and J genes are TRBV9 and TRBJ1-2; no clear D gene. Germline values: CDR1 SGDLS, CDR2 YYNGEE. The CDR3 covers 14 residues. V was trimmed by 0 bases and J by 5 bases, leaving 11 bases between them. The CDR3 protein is CASSVGSDRYGYTF. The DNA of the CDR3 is TGTGCCAGCAGCGTAGGGTCTGATAGGTATGGCTACACCTTC.

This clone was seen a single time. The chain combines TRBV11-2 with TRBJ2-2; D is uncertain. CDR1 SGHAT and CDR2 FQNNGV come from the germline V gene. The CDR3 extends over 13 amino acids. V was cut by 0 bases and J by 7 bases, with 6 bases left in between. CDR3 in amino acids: CASSLDLIGELFF. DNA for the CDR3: TGTGCCAGCAGCTTAGATTTAATCGGGGAGCTGTTTTTT.

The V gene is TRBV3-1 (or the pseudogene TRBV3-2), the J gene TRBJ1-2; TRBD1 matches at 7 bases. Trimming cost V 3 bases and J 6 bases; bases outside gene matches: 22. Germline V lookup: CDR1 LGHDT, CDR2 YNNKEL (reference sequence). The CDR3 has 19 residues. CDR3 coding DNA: TGTGCCAGCAGCCACCTCGGGACAGAAATGTCCAGAGTGGGAGATGGCTACACCTTC. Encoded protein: CASSHLGTEMSRVGDGYTF.

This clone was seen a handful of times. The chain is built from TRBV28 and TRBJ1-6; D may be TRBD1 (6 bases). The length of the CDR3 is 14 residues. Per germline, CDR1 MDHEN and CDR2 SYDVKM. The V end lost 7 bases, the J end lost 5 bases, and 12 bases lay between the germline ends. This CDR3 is CASTQDRNNSPLHF. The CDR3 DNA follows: TGTGCCAGCACCCAGGACAGAAATAATTCACCCCTCCACTTT.

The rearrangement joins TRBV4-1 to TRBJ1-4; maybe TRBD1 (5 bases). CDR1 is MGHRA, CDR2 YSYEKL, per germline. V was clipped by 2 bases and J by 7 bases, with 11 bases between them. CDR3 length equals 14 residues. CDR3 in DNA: TGCGCCAGCAGCCAAACCGCCGGGGGTGAAAAACTGTTTTTT. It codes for CASSQTAGGEKLFF.

The CDR3 reads CASSPLRVGEGNTEAFF. CDR3 nucleotide sequence: TGTGCCAGCTCACCACTCCGGGTAGGAGAAGGGAACACTGAAGCTTTCTTT. The gene calls are TRBV18 and TRBJ1-1; D remains unclear. The CDR3 covers 17 residues. In germline, CDR1 is KGHSH, CDR2 LQKENI. The ends were cut back, 1 base at V and 1 base at J, with 16 bases in the middle.

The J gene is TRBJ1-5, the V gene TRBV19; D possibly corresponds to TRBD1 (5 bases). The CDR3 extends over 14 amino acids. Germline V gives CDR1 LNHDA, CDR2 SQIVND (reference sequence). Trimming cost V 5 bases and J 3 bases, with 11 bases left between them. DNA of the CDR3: TGTGCCAGTAGTGGCGACAGACCCAATCAGCCCCAGCATTTT. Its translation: CASSGDRPNQPQHF.